These T cell receptor beta chains were read from a single sample in a study of blood T cell repertoires in COVID-19. Libraries were prepared by immunoSEQ multiplex PCR; TCRdb keeps only in-frame clonotypes and omits some of them. This sample has 50,000 to 65,000 clones, with roughly 72% found just once. Source material: peripheral blood. These receptors were collected from a woman in her 70s with COVID-19, enrolled during active disease. Each CDR3 is given with its conserved first and last residue. D genes are given only for firm matches. Rows may omit the clone size; those that give it use once, few, many or a size class.

d_call	cdr3_length	v_call	clone_size	j_call	cdr3_aa	cdr3_nt
TRBD1	13	TRBV7-8	many	TRBJ1-1	CASSFTGGTEAFF	TGTGCCAGCAGCTTTACAGGGGGCACTGAAGCTTTCTTT
-	13	TRBV7-2	once	TRBJ1-4	CASSYPRSEKLFF	TGTGCCAGCAGCTACCCCCGGTCTGAAAAACTGTTTTTT
TRBD1	15	TRBV10-3	once	TRBJ1-5	CAISDQDRGNQPQHF	TGTGCCATCAGTGATCAGGACAGGGGTAATCAGCCCCAGCATTTT
TRBD1	14	TRBV27	-	TRBJ1-2	CASRTTGPNYGYTF	TGTGCCAGCAGGACGACAGGGCCTAACTATGGCTACACCTTC
TRBD2	15	TRBV7-9	few	TRBJ2-5	CASSPSRTSYETQYF	TGTGCCAGCAGCCCCTCAAGGACTAGCTACGAGACCCAGTACTTC
-	13	TRBV7-9	few	TRBJ1-2	CASSHNRGHKITF	TGTGCCAGCAGCCATAATAGGGGACACAAGATCACCTTC
-	16	TRBV13	-	TRBJ1-3	CASSPSNRRSGNTIYF	TGTGCCAGCAGCCCGTCAAACAGGCGCTCTGGAAACACCATATATTTT
TRBD1	15	TRBV18	-	TRBJ1-2	CASSPTGATDYGYTF	TGTGCCAGCTCACCGACAGGGGCGACCGACTATGGCTACACCTTC
TRBD1	14	TRBV19	-	TRBJ1-6	CASTTGESNSPLHF	TGTGCCAGTACAACAGGGGAGAGTAATTCACCCCTCCACTTT
-	13	TRBV24-1	once	TRBJ1-2	CATESTTTGGYTF	TGTGCCACCGAATCTACCACGACAGGTGGCTACACCTTC
TRBD2	16	TRBV10-3	-	TRBJ2-2	CAISQTSGGGTGELFF	TGTGCCATCAGTCAAACTAGCGGGGGGGGCACCGGGGAGCTGTTTTTT
-	16	TRBV18	few	TRBJ1-3	CASSTKGGSSGNTIYF	TGTGCCAGCTCAACGAAGGGAGGGTCCTCGGGAAACACCATATATTTT
-	11	TRBV29-1	-	TRBJ2-5	CSAQGPETQYF	TGCAGCGCGCAGGGTCCAGAGACCCAGTACTTC
-	16	TRBV4-3	few	TRBJ1-6	CASSQVVGGPGSPLHF	TGCGCCAGCAGCCAAGTGGTAGGGGGACCGGGTTCACCCCTCCACTTT
-	13	TRBV5-1	-	TRBJ2-3	CASSRDGGDTQYF	TGCGCCAGCAGCCGAGACGGGGGAGATACGCAGTATTTT
TRBD1	13	TRBV7-3	-	TRBJ2-3	CASSPKGTAHKNF	TGTGCCAGCAGCCCAAAGGGGACAGCCCACAAAAATTTT
TRBD2	19	TRBV7-8	-	TRBJ2-5	CASSLAQRGGPFGQETQYF	TGTGCCAGCAGCTTAGCGCAGCGGGGGGGCCCGTTTGGTCAAGAGACCCAGTACTTC
-	15	TRBV6-4	-	TRBJ2-2	CASSENRANTGELFF	TGTGCCAGCAGCGAAAATCGGGCGAACACCGGGGAGCTGTTTTTT
-	11	TRBV5-1	once	TRBJ2-3	CASRSTDTQYF	TGCGCCAGCCGTAGCACAGATACGCAGTATTTT
TRBD1	14	TRBV18	once	TRBJ1-1	CASSPPGTGYEAFF	TGTGCCAGCTCACCGCCCGGGACAGGTTATGAAGCTTTCTTT
-	16	TRBV5-1	-	TRBJ2-3	CASSLDGGRTTDTQYF	TGCGCCAGCAGCTTGGACGGGGGTCGGACCACAGATACGCAGTATTTT
-	14	TRBV7-2	-	TRBJ2-5	CASSSRTGMETQYF	TGTGCCAGCAGCTCCAGGACTGGCATGGAGACCCAGTACTTC
TRBD1	13	TRBV19	few	TRBJ1-2	CASSMGDSYGYTF	TGTGCCAGTAGTATGGGGGACAGTTATGGCTACACCTTC
TRBD2	16	TRBV3-1/TRBV3-2	-	TRBJ2-2	CASSLPGTSNTGELFF	TGTGCCAGCAGCCTACCCGGGACTAGCAACACCGGGGAGCTGTTTTTT
-	16	TRBV19	-	TRBJ1-6	CASKERGRSMGSPLHF	TGTGCCAGTAAAGAAAGGGGTAGATCGATGGGATCACCCCTCCACTTT
-	15	TRBV6-6	-	TRBJ2-1	CASSYSTGAYNEQFF	TGTGCCAGCAGTTACTCGACGGGAGCCTACAATGAGCAGTTCTTC
TRBD2	13	TRBV11-3	-	TRBJ2-2	CAWREFYTGELFF	TGTGCCTGGCGGGAGTTTTACACCGGGGAGCTGTTTTTT
TRBD1	16	TRBV5-1	-	TRBJ1-2	CASSFLGTGPLYGYTF	TGCGCCAGCAGCTTCCTCGGGACAGGGCCACTCTATGGCTACACCTTC
-	13	TRBV6-5	-	TRBJ1-2	CASSLAVNYGYTF	TGTGCCAGCAGTTTGGCAGTGAACTATGGCTACACCTTC
-	14	TRBV19	-	TRBJ1-1	CASTWGGAVDEAFF	TGTGCCAGTACATGGGGAGGGGCAGTGGATGAAGCTTTCTTT
-	13	TRBV4-1	-	TRBJ1-1	CASSVHRNTEAFF	TGCGCCAGCAGCGTACATCGGAACACTGAAGCTTTCTTT
-	14	TRBV5-1	-	TRBJ1-4	CASSLEQAGEKLFF	TGCGCCAGCAGCTTGGAACAGGCTGGCGAAAAACTGTTTTTT
-	13	TRBV7-7	-	TRBJ1-4	CASSPWGGEKLFF	TGTGCTAGCAGCCCCTGGGGGGGCGAAAAACTGTTTTTT
-	11	TRBV6-6	few	TRBJ1-1	CASSSRTEAFF	TGTGCCAGCAGTTCCCGGACTGAAGCTTTCTTT
-	14	TRBV3-1/TRBV3-2	few	TRBJ1-1	CASSPQGFSTEAFF	TGTGCCAGCAGCCCTCAGGGTTTCAGCACTGAAGCTTTCTTT
-	18	TRBV6-2/TRBV6-3	-	TRBJ1-5	CASSYSNSGTEINQPQHF	TGTGCCAGCAGTTACTCTAACTCCGGGACTGAAATCAATCAGCCCCAGCATTTT
TRBD2	16	TRBV7-2	-	TRBJ2-3	CASSPSAGGRTDTQYF	TGTGCCAGCAGCCCCTCTGCGGGAGGGCGCACAGATACGCAGTATTTT
-	15	TRBV5-1	-	TRBJ1-4	CASSETDTPGGKLFF	TGCGCCAGCAGCGAGACCGACACCCCCGGGGGAAAACTGTTTTTT
TRBD1	15	TRBV19	-	TRBJ1-1	CASSPLQGGGGEAFF	TGTGCCAGTAGTCCCTTACAGGGGGGCGGCGGTGAAGCTTTCTTT
TRBD1	14	TRBV2	-	TRBJ2-7	CASSRGGQGGEQYF	TGTGCCAGCAGCAGGGGGGGACAGGGTGGCGAGCAGTACTTC
TRBD1	14	TRBV6-5	-	TRBJ2-7	CASSRSPDRREQYF	TGTGCCAGCAGTCGCTCACCGGACAGGCGAGAGCAGTACTTC
-	13	TRBV4-3	-	TRBJ2-5	CASSPEPGETQYF	TGCGCCAGCAGCCCAGAGCCAGGGGAGACCCAGTACTTC
TRBD2	19	TRBV15	once	TRBJ2-3	CATSRLPGLAGGRRDTQYF	TGTGCCACCAGCAGACTGCCGGGACTAGCGGGGGGGCGAAGAGATACGCAGTATTTT
TRBD1	15	TRBV4-1	-	TRBJ2-7	CASSRGDRGSYEQYF	TGCGCCAGCAGCCGGGGGGACAGGGGTTCCTACGAGCAGTACTTC
TRBD2	18	TRBV27	-	TRBJ2-2	CASTTSRGRAGPSGELFF	TGTGCCAGCACTACCAGTCGCGGGAGGGCCGGCCCCTCCGGGGAGCTGTTTTTT
TRBD1	15	TRBV28	-	TRBJ1-5	CASSFKGAFSEPQHF	TGTGCCAGCAGTTTTAAGGGGGCCTTTAGCGAGCCCCAGCATTTT
TRBD1	17	TRBV5-1	-	TRBJ2-7	CASSLGFLRQGGYEQYF	TGCGCCAGCAGCTTGGGTTTTTTGAGACAGGGGGGGTACGAGCAGTACTTC
-	14	TRBV5-5	few	TRBJ1-1	CASSWGRGDTEAFF	TGTGCCAGCAGCTGGGGACGGGGGGACACTGAAGCTTTCTTT
-	13	TRBV19	-	TRBJ1-5	CASSYTENQPQHF	TGTGCCAGTAGTTACACAGAAAATCAGCCCCAGCATTTT
-	15	TRBV28	few	TRBJ2-1	CASSQQRQIYNEQFF	TGTGCCAGCAGCCAACAAAGACAGATATACAATGAGCAGTTCTTC
-	14	TRBV7-2	-	TRBJ2-3	CASSLGWRTDTQYF	TGTGCCAGCAGCTTAGGATGGCGCACAGATACGCAGTATTTT
TRBD1	17	TRBV5-1	-	TRBJ1-1	CASSLVGQGSVHTEAFF	TGCGCCAGCAGCTTGGTGGGACAGGGGTCGGTACACACTGAAGCTTTCTTT
-	16	TRBV5-4	-	TRBJ2-1	CASSPGGISSYNEQFF	TGTGCCAGCAGCCCGGGGGGCATCAGCTCCTACAATGAGCAGTTCTTC